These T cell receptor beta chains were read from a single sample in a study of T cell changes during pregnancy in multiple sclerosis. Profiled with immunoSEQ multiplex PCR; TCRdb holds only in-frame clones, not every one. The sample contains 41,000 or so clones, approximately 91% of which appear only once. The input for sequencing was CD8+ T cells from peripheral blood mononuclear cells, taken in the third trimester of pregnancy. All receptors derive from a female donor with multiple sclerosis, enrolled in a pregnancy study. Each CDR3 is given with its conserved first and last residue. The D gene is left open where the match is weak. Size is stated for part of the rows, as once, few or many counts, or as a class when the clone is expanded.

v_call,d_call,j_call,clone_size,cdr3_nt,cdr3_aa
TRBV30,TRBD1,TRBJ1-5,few,TGTGCCTGGAGTACAGGGGCCGATCAGCCCCAGCATTTT,CAWSTGADQPQHF
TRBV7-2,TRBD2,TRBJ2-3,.,TGTGCCAGCAGCCCCACTAGCGGGAGGGCCATGGGCACAGATACGCAGTATTTT,CASSPTSGRAMGTDTQYF
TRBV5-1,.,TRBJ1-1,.,TGCGCCAGCAGCTTACACAGGAACACTGAAGCTTTCTTT,CASSLHRNTEAFF
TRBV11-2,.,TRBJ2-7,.,TGTGCCAGCAGCTCCCCTCTTAGCGGCCCCTACGAGCAGTACTTC,CASSSPLSGPYEQYF
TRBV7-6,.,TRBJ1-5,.,TGTGCCAGCAGCCCAACAGGTAGCAATCAGCCCCAGCATTTT,CASSPTGSNQPQHF
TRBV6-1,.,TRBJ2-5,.,TGTGCCAGCAGTCTTAACAAGAAAGAGACCCAGTACTTC,CASSLNKKETQYF
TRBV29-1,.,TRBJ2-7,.,TGCAGCGTTGAAGATCAAAACAGCAGCTACGAGCAGTACTTC,CSVEDQNSSYEQYF
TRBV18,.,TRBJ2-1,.,TGTGCCAGCTCACCAGCGGGGATCTACAATGAGCAGTTCTTC,CASSPAGIYNEQFF
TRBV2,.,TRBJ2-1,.,TGTGCCAGCAAGCCCGTGAATGAGCAGTTCTTC,CASKPVNEQFF
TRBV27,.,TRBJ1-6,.,TGTGCCAGCAGGCCCTCCGGGGAACCTTCACCCCTCCACTTT,CASRPSGEPSPLHF
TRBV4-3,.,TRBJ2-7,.,TGCGCCAGCAGCCAAGATCGTCAGGGGATCGATTATTCGCAGTACTTC,CASSQDRQGIDYSQYF
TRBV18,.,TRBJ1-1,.,TGTGCCAGCTCACTAGGACACAAGAACACTGAAGCTTTCTTT,CASSLGHKNTEAFF
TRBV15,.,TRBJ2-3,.,TGTGCCACCAGCAGCGAGGTCCCCCCCGCAGATACGCAGTATTTT,CATSSEVPPADTQYF
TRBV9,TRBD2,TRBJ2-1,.,TGTGCCAGCGGGCGGGACTACTTCGGGGATGAGCAGTTCTTC,CASGRDYFGDEQFF
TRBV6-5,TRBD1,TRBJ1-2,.,TGTGCCAGCAGTTTAAACAGGGGGCTCCTCTATGGCTACACCTTC,CASSLNRGLLYGYTF
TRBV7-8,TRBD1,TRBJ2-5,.,TGTGCCAGCAGCTTTGACAAGGGGGCAGAGACCCAGTACTTC,CASSFDKGAETQYF
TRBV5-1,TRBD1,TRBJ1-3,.,TGCGCCAGCACCTCCGTAGATAAAGACAGGGGTCCTCCATCTGGAAACACCATATATTTT,CASTSVDKDRGPPSGNTIYF
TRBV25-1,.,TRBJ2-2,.,TGTGCCAGCAGTGAATCCCCCCAGGCCACCGGGGAGCTGTTTTTT,CASSESPQATGELFF
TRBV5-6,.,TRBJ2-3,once,TGTGCCAGCAGCTTGGCTACGGCGGGGCTCACAGATACGCAGTATTTT,CASSLATAGLTDTQYF
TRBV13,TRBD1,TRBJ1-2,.,TGTGCCAGCAGCTACATCACAGGGGTTGGCTACACCTTC,CASSYITGVGYTF
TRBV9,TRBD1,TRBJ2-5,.,TGTGCCAGCGGAAGGGACAGTCAAGAGACCCAGTACTTC,CASGRDSQETQYF
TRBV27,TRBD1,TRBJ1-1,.,TGTGCCAGCAGTTTACAGGGGGGAATGGCTGAAGCTTTCTTT,CASSLQGGMAEAFF
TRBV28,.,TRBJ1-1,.,TGTGCCAGCAGTTTACAGAGGGACACTGAAGCTTTCTTT,CASSLQRDTEAFF
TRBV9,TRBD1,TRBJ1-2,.,TGTGCCAGCAGCCCCCGGACAGGACTATATGGCTACACCTTC,CASSPRTGLYGYTF
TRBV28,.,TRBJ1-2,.,TGTGCCAGCAGTTTTAACAGCCGGAAGGATAACTATGGCTACACCTTC,CASSFNSRKDNYGYTF
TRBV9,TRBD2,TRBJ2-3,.,TGTGCCAGCAGCCGTCTAGCGGGAGAGCTGGCAGATACGCAGTATTTT,CASSRLAGELADTQYF
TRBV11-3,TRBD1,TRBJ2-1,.,TGTGCCAGCAGCTTAGGGGACAGTTACAATGAGCAGTTCTTC,CASSLGDSYNEQFF
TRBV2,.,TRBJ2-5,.,TGTGCCAGCAGTGACCGCCGGGGAGCCTATCTCAACCAAGAGACCCAGTACTTC,CASSDRRGAYLNQETQYF
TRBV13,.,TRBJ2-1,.,TGTGCCAGCAGCCCCTGGGGAGACGGCCCGTCCTACAATGAGCAGTTCTTC,CASSPWGDGPSYNEQFF
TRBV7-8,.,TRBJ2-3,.,TGTGCCAGCGTTCTGGTAGGAGCAGATACGCAGTATTTT,CASVLVGADTQYF
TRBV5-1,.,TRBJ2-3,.,TGCGCCAGCAGCTTGGGGCAGTTTAGCACAGATACGCAGTATTTT,CASSLGQFSTDTQYF
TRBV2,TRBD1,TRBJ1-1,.,TGTGCCAGCAGAACAGGGGCAAGGACTGAAGCTTTCTTT,CASRTGARTEAFF
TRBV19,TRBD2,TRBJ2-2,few,TGTGCCAGTACATGGGAGGGAATCTCCGGGGAGCTGTTTTTT,CASTWEGISGELFF
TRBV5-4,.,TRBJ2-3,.,TGTGCCAGCAGCTTCGCGCGCACAGATACGCAGTATTTT,CASSFARTDTQYF
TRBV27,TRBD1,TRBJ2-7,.,TGTGCCAGCAGTGCGGGGACAGGGATCGAGCAGTACTTC,CASSAGTGIEQYF
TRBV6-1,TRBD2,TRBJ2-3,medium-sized,TGTGCCAGCAGTGAAGCACTAGCGGGGGGCACAGATACGCAGTATTTT,CASSEALAGGTDTQYF
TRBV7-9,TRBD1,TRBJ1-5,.,TGTGCCAGCAGCGGACAGGGGAATCAGCCCCAGCATTTT,CASSGQGNQPQHF